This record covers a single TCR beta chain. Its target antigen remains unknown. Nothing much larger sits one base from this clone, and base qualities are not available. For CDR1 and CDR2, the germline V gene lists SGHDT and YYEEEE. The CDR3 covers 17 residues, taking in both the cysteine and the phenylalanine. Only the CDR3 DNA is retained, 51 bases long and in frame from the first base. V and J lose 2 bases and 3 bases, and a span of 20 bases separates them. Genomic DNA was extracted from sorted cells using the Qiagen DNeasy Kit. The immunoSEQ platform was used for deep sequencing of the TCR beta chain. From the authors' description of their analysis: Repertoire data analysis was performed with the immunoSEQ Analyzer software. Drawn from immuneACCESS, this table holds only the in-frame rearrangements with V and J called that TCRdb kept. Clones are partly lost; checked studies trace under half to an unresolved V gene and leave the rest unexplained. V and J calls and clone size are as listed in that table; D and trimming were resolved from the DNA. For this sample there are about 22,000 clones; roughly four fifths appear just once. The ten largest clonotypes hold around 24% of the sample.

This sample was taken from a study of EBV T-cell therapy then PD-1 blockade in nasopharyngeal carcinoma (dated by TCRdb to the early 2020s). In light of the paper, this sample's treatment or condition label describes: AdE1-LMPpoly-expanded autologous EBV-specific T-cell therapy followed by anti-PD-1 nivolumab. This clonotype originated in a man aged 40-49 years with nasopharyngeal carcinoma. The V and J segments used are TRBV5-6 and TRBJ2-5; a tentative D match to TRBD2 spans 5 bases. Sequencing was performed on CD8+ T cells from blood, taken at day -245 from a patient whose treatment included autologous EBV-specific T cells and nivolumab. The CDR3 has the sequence CASSFGISGNVEETQYF. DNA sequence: TGTGCCAGCAGCTTTGGAATATCCGGGAACGTGGAAGAGACCCAGTACTTC.